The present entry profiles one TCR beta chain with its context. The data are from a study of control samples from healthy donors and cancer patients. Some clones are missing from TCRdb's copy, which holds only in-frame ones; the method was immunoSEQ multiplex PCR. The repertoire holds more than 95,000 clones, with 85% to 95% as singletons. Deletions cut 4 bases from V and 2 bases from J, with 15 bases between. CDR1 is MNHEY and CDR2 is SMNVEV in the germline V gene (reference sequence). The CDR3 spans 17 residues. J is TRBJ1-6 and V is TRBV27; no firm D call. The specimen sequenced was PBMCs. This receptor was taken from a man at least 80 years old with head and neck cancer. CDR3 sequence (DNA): TGTGCCAGCAGTTCCACCCTCCTCGGGACCTATAATTCACCCCTCCACTTT. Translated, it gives CASSSTLLGTYNSPLHF.